The 5 T cell receptor beta chains reported below all come from one sample, sequenced in a study of blood T cell repertoires in COVID-19. TCRdb's copy holds only in-frame clones and misses some; the assay was immunoSEQ multiplex PCR. Among around 200,000 clones listed, around 90% were seen once. Sequencing was done on a sample of peripheral blood. The receptor source for this set is a man aged 40-55 years with acute or convalescent COVID-19.

V is TRBV5-1 and J is TRBJ1-1, with 11 bases aligning to TRBD1. J was trimmed by 5 bases and V by 0 bases; bases with no gene match: 3. The CDR3 extends over 15 amino acids. Germline V gene sequence: CDR1 SGHRS, CDR2 YFSETQ. The CDR3 DNA follows: TGCGCCAGCAGCTTGGGTGGACAGGGGGCTACTGAAGCTTTCTTT. Protein product: CASSLGGQGATEAFF.

This chain connects TRBV6-1 to TRBJ2-7, with D unresolved. Germline CDR1 and CDR2: MNHNS and SASEGT. V was trimmed by 3 bases and J by 3 bases, leaving 3 bases between them. The CDR3 extends over 11 amino acids. This CDR3 reads CASSDLYEQYF. Written as DNA, the CDR3 is TGTGCCAGCAGTGACCTCTACGAGCAGTACTTC.

The gene calls are TRBV18 and TRBJ2-7; weak D call: TRBD1 (5 bases). The CDR3 is made up of 14 amino acids. The V and J ends lost 2 bases and 4 bases respectively, with 12 bases between them. Germline CDR1 is KGHSH and CDR2 is LQKENI. CDR3 nucleotides: TGTGCCAGCTCACCAAGGGGCAGGGTTTACGAGCAGTACTTC. Residues: CASSPRGRVYEQYF.

This clone was counted once. This chain links TRBV30 with TRBJ1-3, with D hard to call. The CDR3 is 13 residues long. Germline loops: CDR1 GTSNPN, CDR2 SVGIG (reference sequence). Between the trimmed V and J ends, which lost 4 bases and 0 bases, there was a span of 7 bases. CDR3 in amino acids: CAWTGSSGNTIYF. Here the CDR3 DNA reads TGTGCCTGGACAGGATCCTCTGGAAACACCATATATTTT. The entire variable domain, with the rest obtained from reference TRBV30 and TRBJ1-3, is as follows: SQTIHQWPATLVQPVGSPLSLECTVEGTSNPNLYWYRQAAGRGLQLLFYSVGIGQISSEVPQNLSASRPQDRQFILSSKKLLLSDSGFYLCAWTGSSGNTIYFGEGSWLTVV.

This clone was counted a few times. The chain carries TRBV5-1 and TRBJ2-7; the match to TRBD2 covers 14 bases. Germline V gene data show CDR1 as SGHRS and CDR2 as YFSETQ. After removal of 4 bases from V and 3 bases from J, the junction contained 3 bases not matched to a gene. This CDR3 has 15 residues. CDR3 sequence: CASSTGLAGGYEQYF. CDR3 nucleotide sequence: TGCGCCAGCAGCACCGGACTAGCGGGGGGCTACGAGCAGTACTTC.